The clone carrying this T cell receptor beta chain turned up a few times. The antigen is not known. The data originate from a study of CD8+ T cells in alopecia areata. Overall study: Treated patients took oral tofacitinib at 5 to 10 mg twice daily. General study points: Sequence data from scalp samples additionally include resident alphabeta T cells of normal skin. It was lesional scalp, especially alopecia totalis/universalis, that showed higher clonality than normal scalp.

Extracted RNA was reverse transcribed into cDNA, the sequencing template. Sequencing was performed with immunoSEQ multiplex PCR; in TCRdb, only in-frame clones are kept and a portion is missing. The sample has about 180,000 clones; around 63% are singletons. CDR1 and CDR2 (germline): MNHEY, SMNVEV (reference sequence). CDR3 length: 14 amino acids. The V and J ends lost 5 bases and 8 bases respectively, with 15 bases between them. Punch biopsies of lesional scalp, plus peripheral blood, were taken from alopecia areata patients. This rearrangement joins TRBV27 to TRBJ1-4; D not certain. The TCR originated in a human donor with alopecia areata. The sample consisted of CD4+ T cells sorted from blood, taken at week 0. The CDR3 DNA reads as TGTGCCAGCAGTCCCCACGGATTAGGGGAAAAACTGTTTTTT. Protein product: CASSPHGLGEKLFF.